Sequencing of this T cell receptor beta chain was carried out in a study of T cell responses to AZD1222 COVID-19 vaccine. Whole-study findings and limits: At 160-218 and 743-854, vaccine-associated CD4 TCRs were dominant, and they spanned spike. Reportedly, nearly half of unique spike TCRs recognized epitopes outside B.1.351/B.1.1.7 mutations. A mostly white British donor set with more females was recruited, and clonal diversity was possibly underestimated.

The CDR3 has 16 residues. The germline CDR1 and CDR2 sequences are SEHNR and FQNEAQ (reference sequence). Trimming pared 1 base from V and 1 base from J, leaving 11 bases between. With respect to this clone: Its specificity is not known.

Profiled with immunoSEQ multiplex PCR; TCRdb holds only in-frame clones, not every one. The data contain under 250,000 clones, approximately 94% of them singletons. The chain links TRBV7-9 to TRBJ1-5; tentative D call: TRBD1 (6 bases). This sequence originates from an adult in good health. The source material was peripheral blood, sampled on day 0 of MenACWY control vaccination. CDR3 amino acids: CASSLVGQGSNQPQHF. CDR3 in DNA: TGTGCCAGCAGCTTAGTGGGTCAGGGGAGCAATCAGCCCCAGCATTTT.